The clone carrying this T cell receptor (beta chain) turned up a few times. The sample carries other DNA sequences with the same CDR3. The method was immunoSEQ multiplex PCR; TCRdb's version includes in-frame clones alone and lacks a portion of them. The data show approximately 7,400 clones, around 82% seen once. This entry comes from a study of PD-1 blockade in classical Hodgkin lymphoma. This CDR3 has 17 residues. V lost 4 bases, J lost 7 bases, and 14 bases stayed unmatched. Time point of the sample: cycle 4 day 1 (C4D1), after about 6 weeks of nivolumab. All patients experienced relapse after autologous stem cell transplantation, and brentuximab vedotin exposure was variable. Best responses fell into complete response, partial response or progressive disease.

The sequence was obtained from a human donor with classical Hodgkin lymphoma. The specimen was peripheral blood mononuclear cells (PBMCs), collected before the fourth cycle of nivolumab. The V gene is TRBV23-1, the J gene TRBJ2-5, with TRBD2 identical over 11 bases. TRBV23-1 qualifies as an ORF whose function is uncertain. CDR3: CASSPETSGTQGGTQYF. CDR3 nucleotide sequence: TGCGCCAGCAGTCCGGAGACTAGCGGGACCCAAGGAGGGACCCAGTACTTC.